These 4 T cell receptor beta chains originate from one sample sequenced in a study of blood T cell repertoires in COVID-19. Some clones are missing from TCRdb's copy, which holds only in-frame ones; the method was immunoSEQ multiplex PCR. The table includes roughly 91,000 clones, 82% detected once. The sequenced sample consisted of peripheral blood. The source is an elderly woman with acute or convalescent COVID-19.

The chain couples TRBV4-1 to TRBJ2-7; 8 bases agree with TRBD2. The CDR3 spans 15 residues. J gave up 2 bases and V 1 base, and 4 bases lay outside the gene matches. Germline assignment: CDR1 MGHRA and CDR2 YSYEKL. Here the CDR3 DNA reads TGCGCCAGCAGCCAAGGTGGAGCGGGGGCCTACGAGCAGTACTTC. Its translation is CASSQGGAGAYEQYF.

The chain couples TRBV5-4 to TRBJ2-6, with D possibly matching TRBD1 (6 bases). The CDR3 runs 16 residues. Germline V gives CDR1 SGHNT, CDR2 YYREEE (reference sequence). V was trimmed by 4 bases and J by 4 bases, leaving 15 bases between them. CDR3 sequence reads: CASSIPFGTGANVLTF. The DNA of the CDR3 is TGTGCCAGCAGCATTCCGTTCGGGACAGGGGCCAACGTCCTGACTTTC.

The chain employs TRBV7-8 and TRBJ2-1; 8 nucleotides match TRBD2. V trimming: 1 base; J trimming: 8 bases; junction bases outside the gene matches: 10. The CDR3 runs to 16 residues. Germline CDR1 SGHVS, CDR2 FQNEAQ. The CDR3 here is CASSLVSILAGDEQFF. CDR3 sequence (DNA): TGTGCCAGCAGCTTAGTGTCTATCCTAGCGGGCGATGAGCAGTTCTTC.

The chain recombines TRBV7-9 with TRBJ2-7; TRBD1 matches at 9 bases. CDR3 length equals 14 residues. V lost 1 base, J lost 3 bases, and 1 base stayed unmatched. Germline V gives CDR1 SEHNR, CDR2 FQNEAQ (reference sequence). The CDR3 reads CASSLVGQGYEQYF. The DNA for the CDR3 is TGTGCCAGCAGCTTAGTGGGACAGGGCTACGAGCAGTACTTC. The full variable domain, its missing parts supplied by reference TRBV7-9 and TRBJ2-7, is DTGVSQNPRHKITKRGQNVTFRCDPISEHNRLYWYRQTLGQGPEFLTYFQNEAQLEKSRLLSDRFSAERPKGSFSTLEIQRTEQGDSAMYLCASSLVGQGYEQYFGPGTRLTVT.